This TCR beta chain was identified in a study of regulatory T cells in long-lasting Graves disease. This clonotype occurred many times. Its antigen remains unknown. CDR1 SGHTA and CDR2 FQGNSA come from the germline V gene. This CDR3 is built from 15 residues. V gave up 1 base and J gave up 0 bases, with 10 bases separating them. Building of the TCR beta libraries involved iRepertoire HTBI primers and Arm-PCR of CDR3 regions. TCRdb re-called the multiplex PCR reads with MiXCR, one entry per CDR3 protein. The sample includes under 500,000 distinct CDR3 sequences, less than 25% seen only once; the top ten take under 9%. The time point is: persistent/refractory GD, antithyroid drugs over 5 years with positive TRAb. Scientists built the TCR library using RNA that was extracted from PBMCs. Study-level results: TCR diversity was lower in persistent Graves' patients than in newly diagnosed ones. New patients shared 970 or so public clonotypes, and persistent patients shared more, with under 3,000. Favoring TRBV28, TRBJ1-2 and TRBJ2-5 was a feature seen in persistent disease.

This material consisted of peripheral blood mononuclear cells (PBMCs), taken when the disease was refractory, from a patient treated with antithyroid drugs. The clonotype was recovered from a female donor with Graves disease. V gene TRBV7-2 combines with J gene TRBJ2-7; D is unclear. The CDR3 coding sequence is TGTGCCAGCAGCTTAGGGAGCGCTGACTCCTACGAGCAGTACTTC. Amino acid sequence: CASSLGSADSYEQYF. The variable domain in full, completed from reference TRBV7-2 and TRBJ2-7, reads GAGVSQSPSNKVTEKGKDVELRCDPISGHTALYWYRQSLGQGLEFLIYFQGNSAPDKSGLPSDRFSAERTGGSVSTLTIQRTQQEDSAVYLCASSLGSADSYEQYFGPGTRLTVT.